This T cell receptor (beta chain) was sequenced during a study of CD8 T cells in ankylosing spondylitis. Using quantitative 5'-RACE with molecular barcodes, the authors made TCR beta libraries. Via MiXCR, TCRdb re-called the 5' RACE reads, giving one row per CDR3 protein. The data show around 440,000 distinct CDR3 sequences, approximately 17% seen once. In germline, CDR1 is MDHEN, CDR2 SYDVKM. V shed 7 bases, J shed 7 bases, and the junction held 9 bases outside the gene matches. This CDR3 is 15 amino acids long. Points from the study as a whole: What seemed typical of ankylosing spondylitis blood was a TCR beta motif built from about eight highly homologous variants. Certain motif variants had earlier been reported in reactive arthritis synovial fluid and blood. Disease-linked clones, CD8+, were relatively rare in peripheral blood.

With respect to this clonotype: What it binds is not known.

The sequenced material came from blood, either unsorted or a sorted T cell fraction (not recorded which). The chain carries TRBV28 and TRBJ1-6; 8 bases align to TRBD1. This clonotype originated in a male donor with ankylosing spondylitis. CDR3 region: CASISPGQVNSPLHF. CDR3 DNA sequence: TGTGCCAGCATCTCGCCGGGACAGGTGAATTCACCCCTCCACTTT.